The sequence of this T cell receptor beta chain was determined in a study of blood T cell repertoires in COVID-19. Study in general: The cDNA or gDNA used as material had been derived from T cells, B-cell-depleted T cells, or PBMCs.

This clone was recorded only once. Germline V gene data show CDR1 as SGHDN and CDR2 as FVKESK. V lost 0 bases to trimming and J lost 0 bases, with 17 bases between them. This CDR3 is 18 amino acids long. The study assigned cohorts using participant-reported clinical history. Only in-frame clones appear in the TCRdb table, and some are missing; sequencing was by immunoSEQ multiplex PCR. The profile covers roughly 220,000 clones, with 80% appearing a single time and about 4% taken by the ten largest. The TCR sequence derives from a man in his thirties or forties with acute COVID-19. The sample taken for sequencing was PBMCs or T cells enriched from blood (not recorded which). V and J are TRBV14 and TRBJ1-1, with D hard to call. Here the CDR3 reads CASSQDVKPGSMNTEAFF. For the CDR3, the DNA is TGTGCCAGCAGCCAAGACGTCAAGCCGGGGAGTATGAACACTGAAGCTTTCTTT.